This paragraph reports one T cell receptor beta chain. The antigen remains unidentified. Germline V lookup: CDR1 SNHLY, CDR2 FYNNEI. The CDR3 contains 19 residues. V dropped 0 bases and J dropped 0 bases, with 18 bases sitting between them. The data derive from a study of siplizumab effects on memory and regulatory T cells. Study results and limitations: Major contributors to the alloresponse seemed to be naive T cells, which also appeared more diverse than memory cells. Proliferating clones, CD4+ or CD8+, lacked an assignable naive or memory phenotype in roughly 80-96% of cases.

Each sample had 95,000 to 100,000 TCR templates assayed. Assay: immunoSEQ multiplex PCR; the TCRdb copy retains only in-frame clones and omits some. The sample holds about 100,000 clones, about 90% seen once. Material for sequencing was CD4+ T cells sorted from blood. The TCR sequence derives from a human donor in good health. V gene TRBV2 combines with J gene TRBJ1-5; tentative D call: TRBD1 (5 bases). The CDR3 loop is CASSEAGGKGFFSNQPQHF. The CDR3 DNA reads as TGTGCCAGCAGTGAAGCGGGGGGGAAGGGGTTCTTTAGCAATCAGCCCCAGCATTTT.